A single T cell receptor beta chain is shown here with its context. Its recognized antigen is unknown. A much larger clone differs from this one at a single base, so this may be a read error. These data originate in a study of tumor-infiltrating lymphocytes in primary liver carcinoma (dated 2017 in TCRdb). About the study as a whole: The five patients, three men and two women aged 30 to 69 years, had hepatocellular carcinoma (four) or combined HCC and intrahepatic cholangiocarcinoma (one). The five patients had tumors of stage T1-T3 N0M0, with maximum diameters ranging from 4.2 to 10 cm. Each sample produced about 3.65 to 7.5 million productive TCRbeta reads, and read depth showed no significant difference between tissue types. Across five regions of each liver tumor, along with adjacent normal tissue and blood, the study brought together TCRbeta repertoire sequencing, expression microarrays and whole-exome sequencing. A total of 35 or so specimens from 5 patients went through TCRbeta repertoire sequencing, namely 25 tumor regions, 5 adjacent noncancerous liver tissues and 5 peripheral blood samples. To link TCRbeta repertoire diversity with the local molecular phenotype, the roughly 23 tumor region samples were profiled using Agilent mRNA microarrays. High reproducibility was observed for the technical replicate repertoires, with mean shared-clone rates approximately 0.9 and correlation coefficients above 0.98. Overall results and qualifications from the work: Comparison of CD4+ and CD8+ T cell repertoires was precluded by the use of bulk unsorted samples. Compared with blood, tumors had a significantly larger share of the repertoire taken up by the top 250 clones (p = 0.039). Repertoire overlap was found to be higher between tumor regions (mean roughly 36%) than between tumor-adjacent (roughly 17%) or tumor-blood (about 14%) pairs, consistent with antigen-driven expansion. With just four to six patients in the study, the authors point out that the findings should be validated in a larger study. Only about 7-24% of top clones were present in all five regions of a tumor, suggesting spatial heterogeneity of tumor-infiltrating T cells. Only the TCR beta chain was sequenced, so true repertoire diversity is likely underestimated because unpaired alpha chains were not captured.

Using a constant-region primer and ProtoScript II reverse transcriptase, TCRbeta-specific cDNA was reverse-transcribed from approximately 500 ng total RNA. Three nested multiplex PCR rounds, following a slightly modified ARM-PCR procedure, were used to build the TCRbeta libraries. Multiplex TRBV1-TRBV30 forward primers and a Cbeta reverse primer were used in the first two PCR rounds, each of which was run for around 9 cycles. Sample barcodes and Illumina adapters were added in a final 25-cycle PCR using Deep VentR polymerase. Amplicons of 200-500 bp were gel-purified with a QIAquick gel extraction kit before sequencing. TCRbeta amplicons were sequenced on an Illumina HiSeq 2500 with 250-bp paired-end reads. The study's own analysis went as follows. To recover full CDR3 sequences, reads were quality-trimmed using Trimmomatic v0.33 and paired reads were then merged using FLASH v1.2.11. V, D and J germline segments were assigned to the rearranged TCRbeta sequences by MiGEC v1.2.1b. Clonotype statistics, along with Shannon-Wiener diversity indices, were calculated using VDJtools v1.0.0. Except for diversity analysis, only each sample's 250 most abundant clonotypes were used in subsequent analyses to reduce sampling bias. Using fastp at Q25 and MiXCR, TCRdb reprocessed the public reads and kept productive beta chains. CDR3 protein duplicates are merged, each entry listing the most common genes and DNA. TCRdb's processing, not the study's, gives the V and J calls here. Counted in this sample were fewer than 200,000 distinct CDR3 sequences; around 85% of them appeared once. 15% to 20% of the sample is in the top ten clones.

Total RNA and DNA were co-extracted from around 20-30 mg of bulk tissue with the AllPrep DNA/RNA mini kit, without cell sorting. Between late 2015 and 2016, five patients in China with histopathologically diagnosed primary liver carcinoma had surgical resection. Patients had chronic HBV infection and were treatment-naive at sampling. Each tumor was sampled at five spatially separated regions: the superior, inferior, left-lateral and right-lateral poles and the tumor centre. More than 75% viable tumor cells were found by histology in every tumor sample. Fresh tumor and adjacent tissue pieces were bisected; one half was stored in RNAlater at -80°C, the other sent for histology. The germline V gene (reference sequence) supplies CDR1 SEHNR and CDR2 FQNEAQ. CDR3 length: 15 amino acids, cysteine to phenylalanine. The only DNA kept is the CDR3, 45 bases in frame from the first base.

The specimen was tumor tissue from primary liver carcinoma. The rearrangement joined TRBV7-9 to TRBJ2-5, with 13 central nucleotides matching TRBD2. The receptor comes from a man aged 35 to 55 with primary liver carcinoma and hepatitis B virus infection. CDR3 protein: CTSSGLAGVQETQYF. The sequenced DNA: TGTACCAGCAGCGGACTAGCGGGAGTTCAAGAGACCCAGTACTTC.